The 5 T cell receptor beta chains presented below share a single source sample, sequenced in a study of molecular identifiers for immune sequencing clone quantification (dated by TCRdb to between 2018 and 2020). Library construction relied on PCR. Data came from an Illumina HiSeq 4000. The public reads were quality trimmed at Q25 with fastp and then assembled into clones with MiXCR by TCRdb, keeping productive beta chains. Entries that share a CDR3 protein sequence are merged under the most common genes and DNA. The table for this sample lists some 320,000 distinct CDR3 sequences; roughly 23% of them were counted only once. The ten largest account for approximately 0.8% of the sample. The sequenced sample was naive CD8+ T cells from blood, with Jurkat cell RNA spiked in. Read against the paper, the sample's cell subset or site label means: FACS-sorted CD8+CD4-CCR7+CD45RA+ naive T cells. All receptors come from a human donor in good health. Some libraries in this study had Jurkat cell RNA spiked in.

The chain links TRBV7-9 to TRBJ2-5; no definite D call. V was pared by 5 bases and J by 1 base, with 8 bases between. The germline gives CDR1 SEHNR, CDR2 FQNEAQ (reference sequence). This CDR3 is 13 amino acids long. This CDR3 is CASSPPCQETQYF. CDR3 DNA sequence: TGTGCCAGCAGCCCACCGTGCCAAGAGACCCAGTACTTC.

This clonotype came up many times. This chain connects TRBV9 to TRBJ1-1, with a weak D call TRBD1 (6 bases). CDR3 length: 13 residues. Trimming cost V 4 bases and J 7 bases, with 14 bases left between them. Germline V gene sequence: CDR1 SGDLS, CDR2 YYNGEE. This chain's CDR3 is CASSPPGQYEAFF. The CDR3 bases are TGTGCCAGCAGCCCCCCAGGACAGTATGAAGCTTTCTTT.

This clonotype was seen repeatedly, ten times or more. The J gene is TRBJ1-5, the V gene TRBV7-2; tentatively, D is TRBD1 (6 bases). Trimming took off 6 bases at V and 4 bases at J, with 13 bases between the two ends. The CDR3 runs 14 residues. Germline V gene sequence: CDR1 SGHTA, CDR2 FQGNSA. Here the CDR3 reads CASSPVGANQPQHF. In nucleotides, the CDR3 is TGTGCCAGCAGTCCGGTGGGGGCAAATCAGCCCCAGCATTTT.

In this sample, this clonotype turned up many times. The chain is built from TRBV28 and TRBJ2-7, with D possibly matching TRBD1 (5 bases). This CDR3 region has 11 residues. Trimming removed 3 bases at V and 6 bases at J, with 6 bases between. CDR1 and CDR2 (germline): MDHEN, SYDVKM. The CDR3 DNA reads TGTGCCAGCAGTTTTGGGGCCGAGCAGTACTTC. Its protein product is CASSFGAEQYF.

This clonotype was picked up many times. An end of the junction does not agree with germline; a read error may underlie this. The V and J genes are TRBV12-3 or TRBV12-4 and TRBJ1-1; D ambiguous. CDR3 length: 12 residues. The CDR3 nucleotides read TGTGCCAGCAGCTTAGGATACACTGAAGCTTTCTTT. This gives the protein CASSLGYTEAFF.